Listed below are T cell receptor beta chains from one sample, sequenced in a study of blood T cell repertoires in COVID-19. The table came from immunoSEQ multiplex PCR; TCRdb's copy has only in-frame clones and leaves some out. The sample includes approximately 200,000 clones, 88% of them seen just once. Sequencing was performed on peripheral blood. These receptors were taken from a woman aged 25 to 39 with acute or convalescent COVID-19. Each CDR3 is given with its conserved first and last residue.

TRBJ2-7	TRBV11-2	CASSSISVSYEQYF
TRBJ2-1	TRBV5-1	CASSARSNEQFF
TRBJ1-1	TRBV29-1	CSVDQGAVDTLTEAFF
TRBJ1-1	TRBV18	CASSSAGNTEAFF
TRBJ2-3	TRBV24-1	CATERADTQYF
TRBJ2-2	TRBV7-9	CASSSWGNTGELFF
TRBJ2-1	TRBV28	CASTKFMGTQQFF
TRBJ2-7	TRBV6-5	CASSSWDSLYEQYF
TRBJ2-3	TRBV6-5	CASSGRAYDTQYF
TRBJ1-1	TRBV5-8	CASSFGFPNWSTEAFF
TRBJ2-1	TRBV11-2	CASSLGLAGLNEQFF
TRBJ1-2	TRBV19	CASSIGGNIYGYTF
TRBJ1-4	TRBV18	CASSPRTGGYEKLFF
TRBJ2-1	TRBV10-3	CAINNVASGFTIF
TRBJ1-6	TRBV6-1	CASSEVSPLHF
TRBJ2-7	TRBV5-1	CASSLIGMTGVGQYF
TRBJ1-2	TRBV9	CASSVGRGNYGYTF
TRBJ2-1	TRBV18	CASLLELPNEQFF
TRBJ2-7	TRBV5-1	CASSLAAGYEQYF
TRBJ2-1	TRBV6-6	CASTVASEQFF
TRBJ2-5	TRBV25-1	CASSERSDTQLETQYF
TRBJ2-5	TRBV28	CASSLSRGGYETQYF
TRBJ2-1	TRBV5-4	CASIGTSGSFNEQFF
TRBJ2-7	TRBV6-5	CATSPGQLYEQYF
TRBJ2-2	TRBV4-1	CASSHAGFVMATSGSVTGELFF
TRBJ2-7	TRBV5-1	CASRHTFGSDYEQYF
TRBJ2-7	TRBV29-1	CSASDRAEQYF
TRBJ1-5	TRBV2	CASSRGGKPQHF
TRBJ1-2	TRBV5-4	CASSFRTAGNYGYTF
TRBJ1-3	TRBV9	CASSGHSTIYF
TRBJ2-1	TRBV9	CASSGTGEYNEQFF
TRBJ1-2	TRBV2	CASSSNYGYTF
TRBJ2-1	TRBV9	CASSPLVLHEQFF
TRBJ2-5	TRBV24-1	CATSDFTGGQETQYF
TRBJ2-7	TRBV7-3	CASSLDGIGEQYF
TRBJ2-5	TRBV5-1	CASRPTGTGSQETQYF
TRBJ1-5	TRBV5-1	CASSLDRGQPQHF
TRBJ1-5	TRBV15	CATGDRGSNQPQHF
TRBJ1-5	TRBV5-5	CASSFGTGALINQPQHF
TRBJ1-3	TRBV4-2	CASSLKGEGRDTIYF
TRBJ2-5	TRBV4-1	CASSPWTSGGIYQETQYF
TRBJ1-2	TRBV5-4	CASGTPLWLGGASGYTF
TRBJ2-7	TRBV29-1	CSVVLGGLSYEQYF
TRBJ2-5	TRBV24-1	CATSDRQGGETQYF